Below, 28 T cell receptor beta chains from the same sample are listed, as sequenced in a study of OX40 agonist ivuxolimab in advanced cancers. Repertoires were generated with immunoSEQ multiplex PCR, while TCRdb's copy carries only in-frame clones and drops some. The sample carries about 62,000 clones, about four fifths recorded once. Material: CD4+ or CD8+ T cells sorted from blood, obtained in a trial of the OX40 agonist ivuxolimab. The receptors derive from an adult with an advanced solid tumor such as melanoma, head and neck, liver or kidney cancer.

This chain joins TRBV5-1 and TRBJ1-6; D uncertain. Germline CDR1 reads SGHRS; CDR2 reads YFSETQ. V lost 0 bases and J 9 bases, leaving 4 bases between the germline ends. There are 12 residues in the CDR3. As DNA, the CDR3 is TGCGCCAGCAGCTTGGTTGGTTCACCCCTCCACTTT. This translates into CASSLVGSPLHF.

This rearrangement joins TRBV5-4 to TRBJ1-3, with D maybe TRBD1 (5 bases). This CDR3 contains 14 residues. V gave up 4 bases and J gave up 0 bases, with 8 bases separating them. The germline CDR1 and CDR2 sequences are SGHNT and YYREEE (reference sequence). The CDR3 nucleotides are TGTGCCAGCAGCGTGACAGACTCTGGAAACACCATATATTTT. It codes for CASSVTDSGNTIYF.

This clone has more than one count but fewer than ten. The chain recombines TRBV6-5 with TRBJ1-2, with D hard to call. The CDR3 covers 14 residues. Germline V gives CDR1 MNHEY, CDR2 SVGAGI. The ends were cut back, 4 bases at V and 6 bases at J, with 15 bases in the middle. CDR3 sequence (DNA): TGTGCCAGCAGTTTAGAAGACAAAAAGGATGGCTACACCTTC. Translated: CASSLEDKKDGYTF.

V gene TRBV11-3 combines with J gene TRBJ2-1; D tentatively reads TRBD1 or TRBD2 (6 bases each). The CDR3 extends over 18 amino acids. V lost 1 base and J lost 4, with 20 bases in between. Germline V lookup: CDR1 SGHNT, CDR2 YENEEA. The CDR3 DNA reads as TGTGCCAGCAGCTTAGCAACAGCACTTAAGGGGGGTTACAATGAGCAGTTCTTC. Its protein is CASSLATALKGGYNEQFF. The whole variable domain, remainder taken from reference TRBV11-3 and TRBJ2-1, is EAGVVQSPRYKIIEKKQPVAFWCNPISGHNTLYWYLQNLGQGPELLIRYENEEAVDDSQLPKDRFSAERLKGVDSTLKIQPAELGDSAVYLCASSLATALKGGYNEQFFGPGTRLTVL.

The chain is built from TRBV7-9 and TRBJ2-3, with D tentatively TRBD2 (6 bases). From germline, CDR1 is SEHNR and CDR2 FQNEAQ (reference sequence). Trimming removed 5 bases at V and 0 bases at J, with 12 bases between. The CDR3 is 15 amino acids. The chain's CDR3 is CASSPRDSSTDTQYF. The CDR3 region has the DNA TGTGCCAGCAGCCCCCGGGACTCCAGCACAGATACGCAGTATTTT.

This clone showed up just once. The J gene is TRBJ2-1, the V gene TRBV4-2; perhaps TRBD2 as D (6 bases). Germline V gene lookup returns CDR1 LGHNA and CDR2 YNFKEQ. Trimming took off 7 bases at V and 3 bases at J, with 10 bases between the two ends. This CDR3 is 13 amino acids long. The CDR3 sequence: CASIGGSYNEQFF. As DNA, the CDR3 is TGTGCCAGCATTGGAGGGAGCTACAATGAGCAGTTCTTC.

The chain carries TRBV19 and TRBJ2-5, with 8 bases that match TRBD2. The DNA end is more similar to TRBJ2-7, so the J call may be wrong. CDR3 length: 14 residues. CDR1 LNHDA and CDR2 SQIVND come from the germline V gene (reference sequence). The CDR3 DNA sequence: TGTGCCAGTAGTCAGACGGGAGGGCCCGACGAGCAGTACTTC. Protein: CASSQTGGPDEQYF.

The V and J genes are TRBV25-1 and TRBJ1-1; D is undetermined. The germline V and J ends were trimmed by 7 bases and 0 bases, with 12 bases remaining between them. Germline V gives CDR1 MGHDK, CDR2 SYGVNS. The CDR3 covers 14 residues. The CDR3 nucleotides are TGTGCCAGCAAAGGGCCTCAAATGAACACTGAAGCTTTCTTT. Protein: CASKGPQMNTEAFF.

The chain uses TRBV19 and TRBJ1-6; possible D gene TRBD1, 5 bases. The germline V gene encodes CDR1 LNHDA and CDR2 SQIVND (reference sequence). With 4 bases removed from V and 7 bases from J, the gap between germline ends came to 17 bases. This CDR3 has 16 amino acids. The CDR3 spells CASSTMSNRRNSPLHF. The CDR3 DNA is TGTGCCAGTAGTACGATGAGCAACAGGAGGAATTCACCCCTCCACTTT.

The rearrangement uses TRBV19 and TRBJ1-1; 9 bases are a match to TRBD1. The CDR3 is 17 residues long. Germline CDR1 reads LNHDA; CDR2 reads SQIVND (reference sequence). The V segment lost 5 bases and the J segment 3 bases; nucleotides outside the gene matches: 13. In nucleotides, the CDR3 is TGTGCCAGTAGTGCGGGACAGGGACTTTTCGGGGACACTGAAGCTTTCTTT. As protein: CASSAGQGLFGDTEAFF.

A remark on this clone: Relative to the germline gene, one junction end is altered; a read error may explain this. The rearrangement uses TRBV6-1 and TRBJ2-5, with 8 nucleotides matching TRBD1. The CDR3 spans 15 residues. The germline CDR1 and CDR2 sequences are MNHNS and SASEGT. The CDR3 reads CAISAGTGQWETQYF. The CDR3 nucleotides are TGTGCCATCAGTGCCGGGACAGGTCAGTGGGAGACCCAGTACTTC.

The chain carries TRBV19 and TRBJ1-5; TRBD1 is a possible D gene (5 bases). The CDR3 spans 12 residues. Germline-derived CDR1 and CDR2 are LNHDA and SQIVND (reference sequence). V lost 4 bases, J lost 4 bases, and 5 bases lay in between. The CDR3 here is CASSNRNQPQHF. CDR3 nucleotide sequence: TGTGCCAGTAGTAACAGGAATCAGCCCCAGCATTTT.

The chain joins TRBV7-2 to TRBJ2-7; 8 bases agree with TRBD2. Unmatched junction bases numbered 4, after V lost 0 bases and J lost 0 bases. From germline, CDR1 is SGHTA and CDR2 FQGNSA. The CDR3 covers 16 residues. The CDR3 is CASSLASGGGSYEQYF. The CDR3 nucleotides are TGTGCCAGCAGCTTAGCGTCGGGAGGGGGCTCCTACGAGCAGTACTTC. Full variable domain (outside the CDR3, taken from reference TRBV7-2 and TRBJ2-7): GAGVSQSPSNKVTEKGKDVELRCDPISGHTALYWYRQSLGQGLEFLIYFQGNSAPDKSGLPSDRFSAERTGGSVSTLTIQRTQQEDSAVYLCASSLASGGGSYEQYFGPGTRLTVT.

As concerns this clone: Its ends do not fully match the called genes, so a read error is possible. This chain joins TRBV5-1 and TRBJ2-2, with D possibly matching TRBD1 (7 bases). The CDR3 totals 12 residues. The germline V gene has CDR1 SGHRS and CDR2 YFSETQ. The CDR3 DNA reads as TGCGCCAGCAGCCTGACCCAGGGGGGGCTGTTTTTT. Protein: CASSLTQGGLFF.

The chain links TRBV7-2 to TRBJ2-3; 7 nucleotides line up with TRBD2. The CDR3 spans 15 residues. Unmatched junction bases numbered 6, after V lost 3 bases and J lost 3 bases. Germline CDR1 and CDR2: SGHTA and FQGNSA. The CDR3, as DNA: TGTGCCAGCAGCTTGAGCGGGGCCGGGACAGATACGCAGTATTTT. Its translation is CASSLSGAGTDTQYF.

This clone was counted a few times. This rearrangement joins TRBV2 to TRBJ1-1; D perhaps matches TRBD1 (6 bases). The CDR3 consists of 14 residues. V lost 4 bases to trimming and J lost 10 bases, with 19 bases between them. Germline V gene sequence: CDR1 SNHLY, CDR2 FYNNEI. Here the CDR3 DNA reads TGTGCCAGCAGTGCCCAGGGGACGGCTGTAAGAGCTTTCTTT. It encodes CASSAQGTAVRAFF.

This chain connects TRBV2 to TRBJ2-3, with D uncertain. The CDR3 covers 11 residues. V gave up 8 bases and J gave up 0 bases, with 3 bases separating them. The germline V gene has CDR1 SNHLY and CDR2 FYNNEI. CDR3 nucleotides: TGTGCCAGCCATAGCACAGATACGCAGTATTTT. Encoded protein: CASHSTDTQYF.

The chain links TRBV11-3 to TRBJ2-3; 10 bases line up with TRBD2. CDR3 length: 15 residues. Germline assignment: CDR1 SGHNT and CDR2 YENEEA. V lost 3 bases, J lost 6 bases, and 6 bases stayed unmatched. In nucleotides, the CDR3 is TGTGCCAGCAGCTTTCAAGCGGGAGGGAGTGATACGCAGTATTTT. This encodes CASSFQAGGSDTQYF.

This chain links TRBV5-1 with TRBJ2-5; 8 positions agree with TRBD2. With V trimmed by 1 base and J by 2 bases, 1 base remained unmatched. The germline CDR1 and CDR2 sequences are SGHRS and YFSETQ. The CDR3 consists of 14 residues. This CDR3 reads CASSLTSGQETQYF. CDR3 bases: TGCGCCAGCAGCTTGACTAGCGGACAAGAGACCCAGTACTTC. Together with reference TRBV5-1 and TRBJ2-5, the CDR3 gives the full variable domain: KAGVTQTPRYLIKTRGQQVTLSCSPISGHRSVSWYQQTPGQGLQFLFEYFSETQRNKGNFPGRFSGRQFSNSRSEMNVSTLELGDSALYLCASSLTSGQETQYFGPGTRLLVL.

V usage is TRBV5-1 and J usage is TRBJ1-3; no clear D. There are 14 residues in the CDR3. The V gene's germline CDR1 is SGHRS and CDR2 YFSETQ. The CDR3 loop reads CAFLLQFAGNTIYF. As DNA, the CDR3 is TGCGCTTTCCTGCTGCAGTTTGCTGGAAACACCATATATTTT.

The CDR3 spells CASSMGSGRDHEQFF. In nucleotides, the CDR3 is TGTGCCAGTAGTATGGGGAGCGGGAGGGATCATGAGCAGTTCTTC. The gene calls are TRBV19 and TRBJ2-1; 10 bases are shared with TRBD2. Trimming at V came to 3 bases and at J to 8 bases, leaving 7 bases not matched to a gene. Germline CDR1 and CDR2: LNHDA and SQIVND (reference sequence). This CDR3 is built from 15 residues.

V gene TRBV5-8 combines with J gene TRBJ2-5; the match to TRBD1 covers 12 bases. After removal of 5 bases from V and 4 bases from J, the junction contained 6 bases not matched to a gene. The CDR3 sequence is 15 residues long. CDR1 and CDR2 from the germline V gene are SGHTS and YDEGEE. The CDR3 is CASRPGQGAGETQYF. The CDR3 region has the DNA TGTGCCAGCAGGCCGGGACAGGGGGCTGGAGAGACCCAGTACTTC.

The V gene is TRBV7-2, the J gene TRBJ2-7, with TRBD2 as a possible D gene (5 bases). The ends were cut back, 5 bases at V and 3 bases at J, with 20 bases in the middle. The CDR3 loop spans 16 amino acids. Germline CDR1 is SGHTA and CDR2 is FQGNSA. The CDR3, as DNA: TGTGCCAGCAGCGATCCGCTCCGGACTGGGCGCTACGAGCAGTACTTC. Its translation: CASSDPLRTGRYEQYF.

The V gene is TRBV6-5, the J gene TRBJ2-7, with D tentatively TRBD2 (5 bases). CDR1 and CDR2 from the germline V gene are MNHEY and SVGAGI. CDR3 size: 13 residues. Trimming removed 6 bases from V and 0 bases from J, with 9 bases in between. CDR3 sequence reads: CASRARDSYEQYF. The DNA for the CDR3 is TGTGCCAGCAGGGCCCGGGACTCCTACGAGCAGTACTTC.

V gene TRBV7-8 combines with J gene TRBJ2-7; either TRBD1 or TRBD2 may fit D (6 bases each). V was cut by 3 bases and J by 6 bases, with 15 bases left in between. The CDR3 covers 14 residues. Per the germline V gene, CDR1 is SGHVS and CDR2 is FQNEAQ. In DNA, the CDR3 is TGTGCCAGCAGCTTCGACGGGGGCGCGGGCGAGCAGTACTTC. The encoded protein is CASSFDGGAGEQYF.

The V and J genes are TRBV18 and TRBJ1-2, with D possibly being TRBD1 (6 bases). The ends were cut back, 1 base at V and 8 bases at J, with 11 bases in the middle. This CDR3 comprises 13 residues. Per the germline V gene, CDR1 is KGHSH and CDR2 is LQKENI. The chain's CDR3 is CASSPHEGEGYTF. The CDR3 nucleotides are TGTGCCAGCTCACCACATGAGGGGGAGGGCTACACCTTC.

The J gene is TRBJ2-1, the V gene TRBV9, with TRBD2 identical over 14 bases. This CDR3 is built from 16 residues. V lost 2 bases and J lost 7; bases outside the gene matches: 5. Germline V gene data show CDR1 as SGDLS and CDR2 as YYNGEE. In DNA, the CDR3 is TGTGCCAGCAGCGTTCGACTAGCGGGAGGGCCGAATGAGCAGTTCTTC. This codes for CASSVRLAGGPNEQFF. The full variable domain, completed using reference TRBV9 and TRBJ2-1, is DSGVTQTPKHLITATGQRVTLRCSPRSGDLSVYWYQQSLDQGLQFLIQYYNGEERAKGNILERFSAQQFPDLHSELNLSSLELGDSALYFCASSVRLAGGPNEQFFGPGTRLTVL.

The chain links TRBV27 to TRBJ2-1; unclear D gene. Trimming pared 3 bases from V and 9 bases from J, leaving 6 bases between. This CDR3 is 11 amino acids long. Germline-derived CDR1 and CDR2 are MNHEY and SMNVEV (reference sequence). Written as DNA, the CDR3 is TGTGCCAGCAGTTTTTGGGGTGAGCAGTTCTTC. It codes for CASSFWGEQFF.